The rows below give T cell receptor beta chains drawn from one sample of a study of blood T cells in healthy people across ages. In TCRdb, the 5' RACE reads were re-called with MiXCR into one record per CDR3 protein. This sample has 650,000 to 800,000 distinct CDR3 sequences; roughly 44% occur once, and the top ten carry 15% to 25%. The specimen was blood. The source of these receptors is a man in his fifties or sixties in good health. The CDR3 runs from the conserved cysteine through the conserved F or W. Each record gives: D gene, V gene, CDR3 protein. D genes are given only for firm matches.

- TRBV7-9 CASSHRQSTDTQYF
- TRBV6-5 CASSATGRNYGYTF
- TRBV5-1 CASSLGRAKNIQYF
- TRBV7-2 CASSPDYSSYNEQFF
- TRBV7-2 CASSQISNQPQHF
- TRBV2 CASSSGPIGQETQYF
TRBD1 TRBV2 CASSGPGQGRRLFF
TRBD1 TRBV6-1 CASGGTGGGGYTF
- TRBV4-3 CASSPSFVSPLHF
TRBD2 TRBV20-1 CSARAGTSNNEQFF
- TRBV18 CASSPPGATNEKLFF
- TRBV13 CASSERQEQYF
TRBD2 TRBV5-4 CASSSLTSGGNEQFF
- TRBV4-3 CASSQDPSYGQYF
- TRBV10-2 CASRNPGVEQFF
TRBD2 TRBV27 CASSKGFQGGPKHADTQYF
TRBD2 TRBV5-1 CASSVGLANYNEQFF
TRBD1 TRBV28 CASRMGQGTSHSGANVLTF
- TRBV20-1 CSARTEGAYGYTF
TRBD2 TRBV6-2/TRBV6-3 CASTTLSRGGMNEQFF
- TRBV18 CASSERRPYEQYF
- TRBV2 CASSRSTSYGGNNSPLHF
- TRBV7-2 CASSLSAGSFETQYF
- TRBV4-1 CASSQALTPYNEQFF
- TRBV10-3 CAISEGLLNEKLFF
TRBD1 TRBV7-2 CASSVQGAQTEAFF
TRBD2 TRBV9 CASSSIRGGLNNEQFF
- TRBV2 CASKATPLPYEQYF
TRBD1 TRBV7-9 CASSPRDRGFYEQYF
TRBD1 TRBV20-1 CSARAETGDPYEQYF
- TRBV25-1 CASSPPGLAKTIQYF
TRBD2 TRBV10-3 CAISASGTSGIYEQYF
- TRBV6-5 CASRDDSYNEQFF
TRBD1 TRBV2 CASRDRDYYGYTF
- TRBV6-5 CASSYLTGANNYGYTF
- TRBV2 CASSEATPLHF
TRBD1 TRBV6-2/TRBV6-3 CASSRQGADTQYF
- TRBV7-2 CASSLGASVGAETQYF
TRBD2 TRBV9 CASSVAAGVMETQYF
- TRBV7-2 CASSPGQPYEQYF
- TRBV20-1 CSANPEMNTEAFF
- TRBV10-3 CATAMRADQPQHF
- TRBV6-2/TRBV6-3 CASMTVSGANVLTF
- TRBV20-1 CSAISGRDYEQYF
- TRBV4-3 CASSQDLIGGRSRETQYF
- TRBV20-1 CSAKSHRTYEQYF
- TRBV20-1 CGAGEGRQPQHF
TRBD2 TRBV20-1 CSAPLSRGGLFNEQFF
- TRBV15 CATSRDPLRGEISPLHF
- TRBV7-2 CASSSYLAEKLFF
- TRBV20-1 CSARRGRGRTDTQYF
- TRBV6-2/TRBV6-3 CASSSIDSGHLRDEQYF
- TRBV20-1 CSARDSANRAYEQYF
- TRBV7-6 CASSLVRGDSSYNEQFF
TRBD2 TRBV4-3 CASSQDKTSEGYEQYF
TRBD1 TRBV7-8 CASSFLGQGTNYGYTF
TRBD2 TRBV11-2 CASSYTGGVLGEQYF
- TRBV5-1 CASSLHSTDTQYF